This T cell receptor beta chain appears in the sequencing data of a study of shared clonotypes between healthy human individuals. The assay was immunoSEQ multiplex PCR, and TCRdb's table has in-frame clones only and misses some. The sample contains 950,000 to 1,300,000 clones, around 74% of which appear only once. A note on this clone: Antigen specificity is unknown.

Broader study findings: Large depth notwithstanding, sorted-subset sequencing proved incomplete by rarefaction.

The CDR3 consists of 14 residues. Deletions cut 5 bases from V and 0 bases from J, with 8 bases between. The germline V gene has CDR1 LNHDA and CDR2 SQIVND (reference sequence). What was sequenced was memory CD4+ T cells sorted from blood. As for subset: CD45RA-negative fraction. The chain joins TRBV19 to TRBJ2-4; a possible D gene is TRBD1 (5 bases). This TCR was sampled from a man younger than 35 in good health. As DNA, the CDR3 is TGTGCCAGTAGTTTGACAGTAGCCAAAAACATTCAGTACTTC. Protein product: CASSLTVAKNIQYF.